The 21 T cell receptor beta chains reported below all come from one sample, sequenced in a study of blood T cell repertoires in COVID-19. Clones were sequenced by immunoSEQ multiplex PCR, and TCRdb holds only the in-frame ones, with some missing. Among about 210,000 clones listed, approximately 80% were seen once. The sample comprised peripheral blood. These receptors originate from a man in his fifties with active or convalescent COVID-19.

The gene calls are TRBV5-1 and TRBJ2-5; 7 nucleotides line up with TRBD2. Germline V lookup: CDR1 SGHRS, CDR2 YFSETQ. CDR3 size: 14 residues. The J segment lost 2 bases and the V segment lost 1 base, leaving 2 bases of the junction unmatched. The CDR3 coding sequence is TGCGCCAGCAGCTTGCTAGCGGAGCAAGAGACCCAGTACTTC. Translated, it gives CASSLLAEQETQYF.

The chain carries TRBV7-2 and TRBJ2-5; TRBD1 matches at 7 bases. This CDR3 has 16 residues. With 3 bases clipped from V and 4 bases from J, the junction kept 11 bases outside the gene matches. CDR1 and CDR2 (germline): SGHTA, FQGNSA. CDR3 region: CASSFQASQGRETQYF. The CDR3 coding sequence is TGTGCCAGCAGCTTCCAAGCTTCACAGGGGCGAGAGACCCAGTACTTC.

This clone turned up a few times. One end of the junction does not line up with germline, which may come from a read error. This chain joins TRBV4-1 and TRBJ2-1; no clear D. Germline lookup yields CDR1 MGHRA and CDR2 YSYEKL. There are 15 residues in the CDR3. In DNA, the CDR3 is TGCGCCAGCAGCCAAGCCCCCTACTCCGACAATGAGCAGTTCTTC. Translation: CASSQAPYSDNEQFF.

The chain has TRBV4-1 and TRBJ2-3; TRBD1 matches 8 bases. With 1 base clipped from V and 5 bases from J, the junction kept 8 bases outside the gene matches. Germline V gives CDR1 MGHRA, CDR2 YSYEKL. This CDR3 spans 16 amino acids. This CDR3 is CASSQGQGSGGDTQYF. CDR3 in DNA: TGCGCCAGCAGCCAAGGACAGGGGTCTGGCGGAGATACGCAGTATTTT.

The V call is TRBV5-1, the J call TRBJ2-5; tentatively, D is TRBD1 (6 bases). The germline V and J ends were trimmed by 6 bases and 1 base, with 16 bases remaining between them. The CDR3 has 15 amino acids. CDR1 and CDR2 (germline): SGHRS, YFSETQ. As DNA, the CDR3 is TGCGCCAGCACGGCTCTCGGGACAACCCAAGAGACCCAGTACTTC. Protein product: CASTALGTTQETQYF.

This rearrangement joins TRBV18 to TRBJ1-4, with 10 bases lining up with TRBD1. With V trimmed by 0 bases and J by 7 bases, 2 bases remained unmatched. Germline V gene sequence: CDR1 KGHSH, CDR2 LQKENI. This CDR3 is 15 amino acids long. CDR3 DNA: TGTGCCAGCTCACCACCTGGACAGGGGGTTGAAAAACTGTTTTTT. As protein: CASSPPGQGVEKLFF.

This clone was picked up one time. J is TRBJ2-7 and V is TRBV6-5; 9 nucleotides agree with TRBD2. Germline V gene lookup returns CDR1 MNHEY and CDR2 SVGAGI. J lost 4 bases, V lost 0 bases, and 4 bases had no gene match. The CDR3 loop spans 15 amino acids. The CDR3 nucleotides are TGTGCCAGCAGTTACTCGGCGGGAGGGATATACGAGCAGTACTTC. Translation: CASSYSAGGIYEQYF.

This sequence joins TRBV28 and TRBJ1-3; D gene uncertain. Germline CDR1 reads MDHEN; CDR2 reads SYDVKM. V was cut by 1 base and J by 4 bases, with 5 bases left in between. This CDR3 has 13 amino acids. The CDR3 nucleotides are TGTGCCAGCAGTTTATTAGCGGGAAACACCATATATTTT. Translating it yields CASSLLAGNTIYF.

This clone is a singleton in its sample. CDR3 sequence (DNA): TGTGCCAGCAGCCCTACAGGGGGCGCACATGGCTACACCTTC. It encodes CASSPTGGAHGYTF. V gene TRBV27 combines with J gene TRBJ1-2; 9 bases fit TRBD1. The CDR3 has 14 amino acids. Trimming removed 6 bases from V and 6 bases from J; junction bases left unmatched: 8. Germline assignment: CDR1 MNHEY and CDR2 SMNVEV (reference sequence).

The chain is built from TRBV7-9 and TRBJ1-6, with D tentatively TRBD1 (6 bases). The CDR3 contains 15 residues. Trimming cost V 4 bases and J 6 bases, with 13 bases left between them. Germline V gene sequence: CDR1 SEHNR, CDR2 FQNEAQ (reference sequence). Here the CDR3 DNA reads TGTGCCAGCAGCTCTATAGGGGGGGCTAATTCACCCCTCCACTTT. This gives the protein CASSSIGGANSPLHF.

The gene calls are TRBV6-2 or TRBV6-3 and TRBJ2-5, with 8 bases that match TRBD2. CDR3 length equals 15 residues. Germline V gene data show CDR1 as MNHEY and CDR2 as SVGEGT. After removal of 6 bases from V and 2 bases from J, the junction contained 8 bases not matched to a gene. CDR3 coding DNA: TGTGCCAGCAGCAGACTAGCGCGGCCACAAGAGACCCAGTACTTC. This encodes CASSRLARPQETQYF.

A few counts support this clone. Other DNA sequences within the sample encode an identical CDR3. The genes are TRBV7-9 and TRBJ1-1; 7 bases are a match to TRBD1. The CDR3 consists of 14 residues. Germline V gene data show CDR1 as SEHNR and CDR2 as FQNEAQ (reference sequence). With 1 base clipped from V and 3 bases from J, the junction kept 2 bases outside the gene matches. For the CDR3, the DNA is TGTGCCAGCAGCTTAGGGCAGGGGGACACTGAAGCTTTCTTT. Translation: CASSLGQGDTEAFF. Filled out from reference TRBV7-9 and TRBJ1-1, the complete variable domain reads DTGVSQNPRHKITKRGQNVTFRCDPISEHNRLYWYRQTLGQGPEFLTYFQNEAQLEKSRLLSDRFSAERPKGSFSTLEIQRTEQGDSAMYLCASSLGQGDTEAFFGQGTRLTVV.

The chain uses TRBV4-2 and TRBJ1-5; TRBD1 agrees at 10 bases. The CDR3 runs 16 residues. V trimming: 0 bases; J trimming: 7 bases; junction bases outside the gene matches: 6. Germline V lookup: CDR1 LGHNA, CDR2 YNFKEQ. CDR3: CASSQDWDRGGQPQHF. CDR3 nucleotide sequence: TGTGCCAGCAGCCAAGATTGGGACAGGGGAGGACAGCCCCAGCATTTT.

The gene calls are TRBV4-3 and TRBJ1-4; D is ambiguous. The CDR3 extends over 16 amino acids. V gave up 0 bases and J gave up 0 bases, with 8 bases separating them. Germline lookup yields CDR1 LGHNA and CDR2 YSLEER. The CDR3 loop reads CASSQDWPPTNEKLFF. The CDR3 DNA reads as TGCGCCAGCAGCCAAGATTGGCCACCAACTAATGAAAAACTGTTTTTT.

The gene calls are TRBV11-3 and TRBJ2-1; a possible D gene is TRBD2 (5 bases). CDR3 length: 18 amino acids. Germline V gene sequence: CDR1 SGHNT, CDR2 YENEEA. The ends were cut back, 4 bases at V and 0 bases at J, with 19 bases in the middle. DNA for the CDR3: TGTGCCAGCAGCTCATCAAAAAGTCGGGGTAGCTCCTACAATGAGCAGTTCTTC. This codes for CASSSSKSRGSSYNEQFF.

The sample holds a few counts of this clone. The genes are TRBV9 and TRBJ2-3, with 9 bases fitting TRBD2. Germline assignment: CDR1 SGDLS and CDR2 YYNGEE. This CDR3 has 14 amino acids. The ends lost 5 bases at V and 0 bases at J; junction bases unmatched: 1. The CDR3 reads CASSSGGSTDTQYF. CDR3 nucleotide sequence: TGTGCCAGCAGTAGCGGGGGTAGCACAGATACGCAGTATTTT.

The chain links TRBV9 to TRBJ2-5, with 9 bases that match TRBD2. CDR3 size: 15 residues. Looked up from germline, CDR1 is SGDLS and CDR2 is YYNGEE. Losses at the gene ends were 6 bases for V and 5 bases for J; bases not matched to a gene: 11. This CDR3 is CASTEGAGGLETQYF. CDR3 coding DNA: TGTGCCAGCACCGAGGGGGCGGGGGGGCTGGAGACCCAGTACTTC.

J is TRBJ2-3 and V is TRBV19; 8 bases align to TRBD1. The junction had 10 bases not matched to a gene; V was cut back by 3 bases and J by 5 bases. CDR3 size: 16 residues. The germline V gene encodes CDR1 LNHDA and CDR2 SQIVND (reference sequence). CDR3 loop: CASSIATGVYLDTQYF. DNA of the CDR3: TGTGCCAGTAGTATTGCGACAGGGGTGTACTTAGATACGCAGTATTTT. The full variable domain, completed using reference TRBV19 and TRBJ2-3, is DGGITQSPKYLFRKEGQNVTLSCEQNLNHDAMYWYRQDPGQGLRLIYYSQIVNDFQKGDIAEGYSVSREKKESFPLTVTSAQKNPTAFYLCASSIATGVYLDTQYFGPGTRLTVL.

This clone was counted once. The rearrangement links TRBV28 to TRBJ1-1; 10 bases line up with TRBD1. The CDR3 contains 16 residues. Germline trimming cut 5 bases from V and 8 bases from J; bases unmatched to any gene: 14. Germline values: CDR1 MDHEN, CDR2 SYDVKM. CDR3 bases: TGTGCCAGCAGTACTAAGGTACGACAGGGGGCTGCGGAAGCTTTCTTT. Protein: CASSTKVRQGAAEAFF.

The rearrangement uses TRBV12-3 or TRBV12-4 and TRBJ2-5; D is ambiguous. This CDR3 region has 13 residues. The V and J ends lost 3 bases and 1 base respectively, with 6 bases between them. The DNA for the CDR3 is TGTGCCAGCAGTTTGAGGAGCCAAGAGACCCAGTACTTC. Amino acid sequence: CASSLRSQETQYF.

The sample holds a few counts of this clone. The chain is built from TRBV7-6 and TRBJ2-1; possibly TRBD2 for D (6 bases). This CDR3 contains 14 residues. In germline, CDR1 is SGHVS, CDR2 FNYEAQ. V lost 3 bases to trimming and J lost 5 bases, with 11 bases between them. The CDR3 nucleotides are TGTGCCAGCAGCTTGGCGGGACGGAACAATGAGCAGTTCTTC. Translated, it gives CASSLAGRNNEQFF.